This T cell receptor (beta chain) was observed in a study of STAT5B mutations in CD4+ large granular lymphocyte leukemia. The trim removed 0 bases at V and 3 bases at J, leaving 0 bases unmatched. The CDR3 spans 15 residues. Germline lookup yields CDR1 SGHRS and CDR2 YFSETQ. Here immunoSEQ multiplex PCR was the method, and the copy in TCRdb shows in-frame clones only, minus some. The profile shows about 48,000 clones, approximately 70% of them singletons. The chain has TRBV5-1 and TRBJ1-4; TRBD1 agrees at 9 bases. The receptor was isolated from a human donor in good health. What was sequenced was CD4+ T cells from blood buffy coats. The CDR3 nucleotides read TGCGCCAGCAGCTTGGGACAGGGGGCTAATGAAAAACTGTTTTTT. The encoded protein is CASSLGQGANEKLFF.